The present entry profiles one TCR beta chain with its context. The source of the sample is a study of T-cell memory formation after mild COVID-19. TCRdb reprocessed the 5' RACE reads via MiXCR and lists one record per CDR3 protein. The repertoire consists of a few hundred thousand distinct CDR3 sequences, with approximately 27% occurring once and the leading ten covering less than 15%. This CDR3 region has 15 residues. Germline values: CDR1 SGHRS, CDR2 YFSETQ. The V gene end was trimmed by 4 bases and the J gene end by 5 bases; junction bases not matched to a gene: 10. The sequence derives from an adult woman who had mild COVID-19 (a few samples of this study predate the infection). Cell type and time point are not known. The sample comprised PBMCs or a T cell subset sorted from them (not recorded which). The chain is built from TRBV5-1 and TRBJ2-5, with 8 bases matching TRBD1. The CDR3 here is CASSVLPGQGETQYF. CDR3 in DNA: TGCGCCAGCAGCGTATTACCAGGACAGGGTGAGACCCAGTACTTC.